This T cell receptor beta chain emerged from a study of technical replicates of blood from several donors. The germline CDR1 and CDR2 sequences are SGHDN and FVKESK. The CDR3 totals 15 residues. V trimming: 2 bases; J trimming: 6 bases; junction bases outside the gene matches: 6. Profiled with immunoSEQ multiplex PCR; TCRdb holds only in-frame clones, not every one. The sample includes roughly 90,000 clones, roughly 94% of them seen just once. This sequence joins TRBV14 and TRBJ1-4, with 7 bases identical to TRBD1. This clonotype was obtained from a human donor in good health. The sequenced sample was T cells isolated from PBMCs. CDR3 coding DNA: TGTGCCAGCAGCCAACCTGGGACAGCCTATGAAAAACTGTTTTTT. It encodes CASSQPGTAYEKLFF.